The 10 T cell receptor beta chains given below trace back to one sample, sequenced in a study of T-cell memory formation after mild COVID-19. TCRdb independently ran MiXCR on the 5' RACE reads; one entry per CDR3 protein. The data contain over 10,000 distinct CDR3 sequences, more than 10% of them singletons. The sample comprised PBMCs or a T cell subset sorted from them (not recorded which). Source of these receptors: an adult woman who had mild COVID-19 (a few samples of this study predate the infection). Cell type and time point are not known.

This CDR3 is CASSEGRSTDTQYF. The CDR3 bases are TGTGCCAGCAGTGAGGGGCGGAGCACAGATACGCAGTATTTT. V gene TRBV6-4 combines with J gene TRBJ2-3; TRBD1 is a possible D gene (5 bases). Germline CDR1 reads MRHNA; CDR2 reads SNTAGT. V was pared by 3 bases and J by 0 bases, with 7 bases between. The CDR3 is 14 residues long.

This clonotype was detected many times. This sequence joins TRBV9 and TRBJ2-5, with TRBD2 matching over 7 bases. The CDR3 runs 15 residues. The junction had 9 bases not matched to a gene; V was cut back by 3 bases and J by 4 bases. Looked up from germline, CDR1 is SGDLS and CDR2 is YYNGEE. The CDR3 DNA follows: TGTGCCAGCAGCGGCTGGGAGGGCCCCTTAGAGACCCAGTACTTC. It specifies CASSGWEGPLETQYF.

This clonotype was seen many times. The V call is TRBV5-1, the J call TRBJ2-7; a possible D gene is TRBD1 (6 bases). CDR3 length equals 13 residues. CDR1 SGHRS and CDR2 YFSETQ come from the germline V gene. Deletions cut 4 bases from V and 4 bases from J, with 12 bases between. The CDR3 sequence is CASSRSRGYEQYF. CDR3 nucleotide sequence: TGCGCCAGCAGCCGGTCAAGGGGGTACGAGCAGTACTTC.

This clonotype was observed at least ten times. The chain uses TRBV9 and TRBJ1-1; 8 bases match TRBD1. Trimming at V came to 0 bases and at J to 5 bases, leaving 9 bases not matched to a gene. The CDR3 length is 16 residues. Germline CDR1 is SGDLS and CDR2 is YYNGEE. This CDR3 reads CASSVVSGGAGTEAFF. DNA of the CDR3: TGTGCCAGCAGCGTAGTGTCAGGGGGCGCAGGTACTGAAGCTTTCTTT.

The V call is TRBV15, the J call TRBJ2-2; 8 bases agree with TRBD2. V gave up 0 bases and J gave up 6 bases; unmatched junction bases: 3. The germline CDR1 and CDR2 sequences are LNHNV and YYDKDF (reference sequence). The CDR3 runs 15 residues. The CDR3: CATSRDTGGPGELFF. CDR3 nucleotide sequence: TGTGCCACCAGCAGAGATACGGGGGGGCCCGGGGAGCTGTTTTTT.

This clonotype is termed medium-sized. The chain is built from TRBV10-3 and TRBJ2-2; weak D call: TRBD2 (5 bases). Looked up from germline, CDR1 is ENHRY and CDR2 is SYGVKD. The ends were cut back, 8 bases at V and 4 bases at J, with 17 bases in the middle. The CDR3 spans 15 residues. CDR3 DNA sequence: TGTGCCATCGCCGTAGGGCTAGCCGGCACCGGGGAGCTGTTTTTT. Protein product: CAIAVGLAGTGELFF.

The sample holds one count of this clonotype. The rearrangement links TRBV5-1 to TRBJ2-3; 8 bases are shared with TRBD2. This CDR3 has 13 residues. Germline V gene data show CDR1 as SGHRS and CDR2 as YFSETQ. J lost 5 bases, V lost 4 bases, and 3 bases had no gene match. The CDR3 loop is CASSSAGGDTQYF. Here the CDR3 DNA reads TGCGCCAGCAGCAGTGCGGGGGGAGATACGCAGTATTTT. Together with reference TRBV5-1 and TRBJ2-3, the CDR3 gives the full variable domain: KAGVTQTPRYLIKTRGQQVTLSCSPISGHRSVSWYQQTPGQGLQFLFEYFSETQRNKGNFPGRFSGRQFSNSRSEMNVSTLELGDSALYLCASSSAGGDTQYFGPGTRLTVL.

The table lists this clonotype with many counts. The chain is built from TRBV27 and TRBJ2-7; a weak D match, TRBD1 (6 bases). CDR1 and CDR2 from the germline V gene are MNHEY and SMNVEV (reference sequence). V was cut by 5 bases and J by 0 bases, with 14 bases left in between. This CDR3 region has 15 residues. The chain's CDR3 is CASSRRTDASYEQYF. In nucleotides, the CDR3 is TGTGCCAGCAGTAGGCGGACAGACGCCTCCTACGAGCAGTACTTC.

The chain is built from TRBV5-1 and TRBJ2-1, with D uncertain. The germline V gene encodes CDR1 SGHRS and CDR2 YFSETQ. The CDR3 has 14 amino acids. V shed 0 bases and J shed 1 base, with 5 bases lying between them. The CDR3 reads CASSLGASYNEQFF. In DNA form, the CDR3 reads TGCGCCAGCAGCTTGGGAGCATCCTACAATGAGCAGTTCTTC.

This clonotype has ten or more counts. This chain connects TRBV4-1 to TRBJ2-7; D not resolved. The CDR3 totals 14 residues. CDR1 and CDR2 (germline): MGHRA, YSYEKL. The ends were cut back, 1 base at V and 3 bases at J, with 10 bases in the middle. CDR3 sequence: CASSQARQNYEQYF. CDR3 nucleotides: TGCGCCAGCAGCCAAGCCCGGCAGAACTACGAGCAGTACTTC.